The 14 T cell receptor beta chains listed next were all sequenced from one sample in a study of cytomegalovirus exposure and HLA in healthy donors. In the PCR, 60 Vbeta and 13 Jbeta primers were used. Assay: immunoSEQ multiplex PCR; the TCRdb copy retains only in-frame clones and omits some. The sample lists 150,000 or so clones; about four fifths were seen once. The sequenced material came from PBMCs. The receptor set was obtained from a man aged 50-59 years in good health and CMV-seropositive.

V gene TRBV6-1 combines with J gene TRBJ1-5, with D possibly TRBD1 on 5 matching bases. CDR1 and CDR2 (germline): MNHNS, SASEGT. The CDR3 sequence is 16 residues long. V was trimmed by 1 base and J by 5 bases, leaving 15 bases between them. In DNA, the CDR3 is TGTGCCAGCAGTGAAGGTGGTCGGGGGTGGTATCAGCCCCAGCATTTT. It yields the protein CASSEGGRGWYQPQHF.

This clone has only a few counts. The rearrangement joins TRBV19 to TRBJ2-2, with D tentatively TRBD2 (5 bases). This CDR3 has 15 amino acids. Trimming cost V 7 bases and J 6 bases, with 18 bases left between them. Germline V CDR1 and CDR2: LNHDA, SQIVND (reference sequence). CDR3 loop: CASKSSQAHPGELFF. CDR3 DNA: TGTGCCAGTAAGTCTAGCCAAGCCCATCCCGGGGAGCTGTTTTTT.

V usage is TRBV4-3 and J usage is TRBJ2-3; 11 positions match TRBD2. V was clipped by 0 bases and J by 1 base; unmatched bases: 3. This CDR3 is 17 amino acids long. Germline CDR1 is LGHNA and CDR2 is YSLEER. The CDR3 coding sequence is TGCGCCAGCAGCCAAGATCTAGCGGGGGGCGGCACAGATACGCAGTATTTT. Its protein is CASSQDLAGGGTDTQYF.

The chain links TRBV4-3 to TRBJ2-1; D gene uncertain. Germline V gene lookup returns CDR1 LGHNA and CDR2 YSLEER. The CDR3 has 13 amino acids. The ends were cut back, 0 bases at V and 10 bases at J, with 10 bases in the middle. DNA for the CDR3: TGCGCCAGCAGCCAAGATGAGTTCGTGGAGCAGTTCTTC. This codes for CASSQDEFVEQFF.

The J gene is TRBJ1-2, the V gene TRBV5-1, with TRBD1 matching over 10 bases. Germline loops: CDR1 SGHRS, CDR2 YFSETQ. J gave up 7 bases and V 0 bases, and 6 bases lay outside the gene matches. This CDR3 comprises 15 residues. The CDR3 DNA is TGCGCCAGCAGCTTGGCCGGGACAGGGGTTTCTGGCTACACCTTC. Protein sequence: CASSLAGTGVSGYTF.

The chain has TRBV4-2 and TRBJ2-7; the D is unclear. This CDR3 has 17 residues. Trimming cost V 4 bases and J 0 bases, with 19 bases left between them. CDR1 LGHNA and CDR2 YNFKEQ come from the germline V gene. The CDR3 nucleotides are TGTGCCAGCAGCCCCAGGATGAGCCGTATAAGCTCCTACGAGCAGTACTTC. It codes for CASSPRMSRISSYEQYF.

The gene calls are TRBV7-2 and TRBJ2-3; 14 bases map to TRBD2. Germline CDR1 SGHTA, CDR2 FQGNSA. Trimming took 3 bases from V and 8 from J; bases not matched to a gene: 7. CDR3 length: 16 residues. In DNA, the CDR3 is TGTGCCAGCAGCTTGGACCCGGGACTAGCGGGAGCTACGCAGTATTTT. Translating it yields CASSLDPGLAGATQYF. Full variable domain (rest looked up from reference TRBV7-2 and TRBJ2-3): GAGVSQSPSNKVTEKGKDVELRCDPISGHTALYWYRQSLGQGLEFLIYFQGNSAPDKSGLPSDRFSAERTGGSVSTLTIQRTQQEDSAVYLCASSLDPGLAGATQYFGPGTRLTVL.

J is TRBJ2-5 and V is TRBV6-1; D unclear. V lost 2 bases to trimming and J lost 3 bases, with 4 bases between them. Germline CDR1 MNHNS, CDR2 SASEGT. CDR3 size: 12 residues. CDR3 in amino acids: CASSEYEETQYF. CDR3 DNA sequence: TGTGCCAGCAGTGAATATGAAGAGACCCAGTACTTC.

This clone showed up just once. This chain connects TRBV28 to TRBJ2-7; 8 bases map to TRBD1. The CDR3 has 15 amino acids. The junction had 7 bases not matched to a gene; V was cut back by 1 base and J by 5 bases. Germline lookup yields CDR1 MDHEN and CDR2 SYDVKM. CDR3 amino acids: CASSLSPQGANEQYF. The CDR3 DNA sequence: TGTGCCAGCAGTTTATCCCCCCAGGGGGCCAACGAGCAGTACTTC.

With regard to this clone: A read error may produce the germline difference seen at one junction end. The chain has TRBV7-9 and TRBJ1-1, with TRBD1 as a possible D gene (5 bases). Per germline, CDR1 SEHNR and CDR2 FQNEAQ (reference sequence). The CDR3 has 14 residues. This chain's CDR3 is CSSSSPQGNTEAFF. As DNA, the CDR3 is TGTTCCAGCAGCTCTCCTCAGGGGAACACTGAAGCTTTCTTT.

The rearrangement uses TRBV10-3 and TRBJ1-2; 7 positions match TRBD1. With 3 bases clipped from V and 5 bases from J, the junction kept 6 bases outside the gene matches. Germline loops: CDR1 ENHRY, CDR2 SYGVKD. The CDR3 covers 14 residues. CDR3 residues: CAISDSRGNYGYTF. The DNA of the CDR3 is TGTGCCATCAGTGACTCCAGGGGGAATTATGGCTACACCTTC.

This clone was seen a few times. The V gene is TRBV6-5, the J gene TRBJ2-7; TRBD2 might be the D (5 bases). The germline V gene encodes CDR1 MNHEY and CDR2 SVGAGI. V lost 0 bases and J lost 6, with 15 bases in between. The CDR3 runs to 15 residues. CDR3 sequence reads: CASSYSRGRRGEQYF. The CDR3 coding sequence is TGTGCCAGCAGTTACTCGAGAGGGCGGCGAGGCGAGCAGTACTTC.

This clone appeared a few times. This chain links TRBV9 with TRBJ1-2; D gene unclear. Per germline, CDR1 SGDLS and CDR2 YYNGEE. The CDR3 covers 15 residues. V lost 1 base to trimming and J lost 4 bases, with 14 bases between them. CDR3 sequence (DNA): TGTGCCAGCAGCGTATACACCCAGGCGGGCTATGGCTACACCTTC. Translating gives CASSVYTQAGYGYTF.

The chain uses TRBV7-8 and TRBJ2-5, with TRBD2 as a possible D gene (6 bases). V was shortened by 3 bases and J by 1 base, with 15 bases between the two germline ends. Germline values: CDR1 SGHVS, CDR2 FQNEAQ. The CDR3 loop spans 16 amino acids. The CDR3: CASSLGGILGQETQYF. The CDR3 nucleotides are TGTGCCAGCAGCTTGGGAGGAATTTTAGGCCAAGAGACCCAGTACTTC.